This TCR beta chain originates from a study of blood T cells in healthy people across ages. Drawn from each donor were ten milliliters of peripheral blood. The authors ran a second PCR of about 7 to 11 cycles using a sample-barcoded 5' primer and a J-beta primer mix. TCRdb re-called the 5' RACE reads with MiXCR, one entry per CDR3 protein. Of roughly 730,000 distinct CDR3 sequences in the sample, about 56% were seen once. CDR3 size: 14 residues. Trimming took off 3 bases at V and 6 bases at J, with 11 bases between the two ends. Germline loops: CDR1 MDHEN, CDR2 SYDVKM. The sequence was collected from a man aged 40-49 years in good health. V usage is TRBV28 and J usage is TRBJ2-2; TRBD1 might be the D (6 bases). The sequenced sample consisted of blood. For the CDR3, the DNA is TGTGCCAGCAGTTTCCTAGGGGGTCCCGGGGAGCTGTTTTTT. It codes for CASSFLGGPGELFF.